Below are 25 T cell receptor beta chains sequenced from a single sample in a study of T cell responses to AZD1222 COVID-19 vaccine (dated by TCRdb to the early 2020s). The library relied on the immunoSEQ multiplex PCR assay. The immuneACCESS repertoire file appears here via TCRdb, limited to in-frame rearrangements. These files lack a portion of the clones; in checked studies, under half of the deficit traces to unresolved V genes, and the cause of the others is not known. The sample table holds 140,000 to 150,000 clones, of which 92% were seen once. The top ten clones comprise around 3.5% of the sample. The time point label on this specimen signifies: about 28 days (+/-7) after the second vaccine dose. Here the sequenced sample was peripheral blood, taken 28 days after the second AZD1222 dose. These receptors were collected from an adult who received the AZD1222 COVID-19 vaccine.

The J gene is TRBJ2-7, the V gene TRBV10-2; 9 bases fit TRBD2. This CDR3 has 13 residues. The J segment lost 5 bases and the V segment lost 10 bases, leaving 9 bases of the junction unmatched. Germline CDR1 and CDR2: WSHSY and SAAADI. In DNA form, the CDR3 reads TGCGCCACCCGCGGGAGGGGACGGAACGAGCAGTACTTC. Amino acids: CATRGRGRNEQYF.

This sequence joins TRBV4-1 and TRBJ1-5; D not resolved. CDR1 MGHRA and CDR2 YSYEKL come from the germline V gene. CDR3 length: 15 amino acids. Between the trimmed V and J ends, which lost 0 bases and 0 bases, there was a span of 6 bases. CDR3 amino acids: CASSQEVNSNQPQHF. The CDR3 nucleotides are TGCGCCAGCAGCCAAGAGGTGAATAGCAATCAGCCCCAGCATTTT.

The chain combines TRBV5-1 with TRBJ1-2, with D perhaps TRBD1 (6 bases). The CDR3 extends over 16 amino acids. V was cut by 3 bases and J by 3 bases, with 18 bases left in between. In germline, CDR1 is SGHRS, CDR2 YFSETQ. The DNA for the CDR3 is TGCGCCAGCAGCTCCTCCGGCGGAGGGGGTGACTATGGCTACACCTTC. Its translation: CASSSSGGGGDYGYTF.

Here the CDR3 DNA reads TGTGCCAGCAGTTACTCTAGACAGCTCGGTGAAAAACTGTTTTTT. Protein sequence: CASSYSRQLGEKLFF. This chain connects TRBV6-5 to TRBJ1-4; TRBD1 might be the D (5 bases). Trimming stripped 0 bases from V and 7 bases from J, with 12 bases between. Germline lookup yields CDR1 MNHEY and CDR2 SVGAGI. The CDR3 covers 15 residues.

The chain carries TRBV28 and TRBJ1-6; unclear D gene. This CDR3 contains 15 residues. The ends were cut back, 6 bases at V and 7 bases at J, with 16 bases in the middle. Germline V gene data show CDR1 as MDHEN and CDR2 as SYDVKM. The chain's CDR3 is CASRFIGRGNSPLHF. The CDR3 DNA reads TGTGCCAGCAGATTCATCGGCCGCGGAAATTCACCCCTCCACTTT.

This chain joins TRBV10-3 and TRBJ1-5, with D unresolved. V was cut by 0 bases and J by 2 bases, with 8 bases left in between. The germline V gene encodes CDR1 ENHRY and CDR2 SYGVKD. This CDR3 contains 15 residues. The CDR3 loop is CAISESEVGNQPQHF. In DNA, the CDR3 is TGTGCCATCAGTGAGTCGGAGGTAGGCAATCAGCCCCAGCATTTT.

The rearrangement links TRBV24-1 to TRBJ1-5; unclear D gene. The V and J ends lost 5 bases and 1 base respectively, with 14 bases between them. CDR3 length equals 16 residues. Looked up from germline, CDR1 is KGHDR and CDR2 is SFDVKD. In DNA, the CDR3 is TGTGCCACCAGTGGCCTGCAATCGGGGAGCAATCAGCCCCAGCATTTT. Translation gives CATSGLQSGSNQPQHF.

CDR3 loop: CAWSVLADTGELFF. The CDR3 DNA reads TGTGCCTGGAGTGTGCTAGCGGACACCGGGGAGCTGTTTTTT. The gene calls are TRBV30 and TRBJ2-2, with 7 bases aligning to TRBD2. The germline gives CDR1 GTSNPN, CDR2 SVGIG (reference sequence). After removal of 0 bases from V and 3 bases from J, the junction contained 1 base not matched to a gene. The CDR3 extends over 14 amino acids.

The chain joins TRBV28 to TRBJ1-2; TRBD1 matches at 8 bases. V lost 2 bases, J lost 5 bases, and 10 bases stayed unmatched. From germline, CDR1 is MDHEN and CDR2 SYDVKM. The CDR3 is 16 amino acids. The CDR3 loop reads CASSLDRGFARYGYTF. CDR3 nucleotide sequence: TGTGCCAGCAGTTTAGACAGGGGCTTCGCTCGGTATGGCTACACCTTC.

This chain joins TRBV18 and TRBJ2-7; 7 bases are shared with TRBD2. Unmatched junction bases numbered 5, after V lost 2 bases and J lost 7 bases. The CDR3 contains 13 residues. CDR1 is KGHSH, CDR2 LQKENI, per germline. CDR3: CASSPGLVGEQYF. The CDR3 nucleotides are TGTGCCAGCTCACCAGGACTAGTGGGAGAGCAGTACTTC.

The chain joins TRBV21-1 to TRBJ1-4. TRBV21-1 is classified as a pseudogene. The length of the CDR3 is 18 residues. CDR3 region: CASSKGGTGQPSNEKLFF. Written as DNA, the CDR3 is TGTGCCAGCAGCAAAGGAGGGACTGGACAGCCCTCTAATGAAAAACTGTTTTTT.

The chain has TRBV5-4 and TRBJ2-1; 9 bases line up with TRBD2. Germline CDR1 and CDR2: SGHNT and YYREEE (reference sequence). Trimming removed 0 bases from V and 5 bases from J; junction bases left unmatched: 3. CDR3 length equals 15 residues. The chain's CDR3 is CASSLAGGRDNEQFF. The CDR3 DNA sequence: TGTGCCAGCAGCTTGGCCGGCGGGAGGGACAATGAGCAGTTCTTC.

The V call is TRBV1, the J call TRBJ2-1; the D call of TRBD2 is as the table states it, not checked on the DNA. TRBV1 is described as a pseudogene. The CDR3 spans 20 residues. CDR3 sequence (DNA): TGCACCAGCAGCCAAGATCCGACTAGCGGCCTTTCGAGGAGGTACAATGAGCAGTTCTTC. It is translated as CTSSQDPTSGLSRRYNEQFF.

The sample holds a few counts of this clone. This rearrangement joins TRBV2 to TRBJ1-3; D not certain. Trimming took 4 bases from V and 0 from J, leaving 7 bases between them. This CDR3 contains 14 residues. Germline V gives CDR1 SNHLY, CDR2 FYNNEI. CDR3 sequence: CASSAGYSGNTIYF. In DNA form, the CDR3 reads TGTGCCAGCAGTGCGGGCTACTCTGGAAACACCATATATTTT.

The V gene is TRBV19, the J gene TRBJ2-1; D tentatively fits TRBD1 or TRBD2 (6 bases each). V lost 10 bases and J 0 bases, leaving 16 bases between the germline ends. Germline V gene lookup returns CDR1 LNHDA and CDR2 SQIVND (reference sequence). The CDR3 is made up of 15 amino acids. CDR3 in amino acids: CATCKGEASYNEQFF. The CDR3 region has the DNA TGTGCCACCTGTAAGGGGGAGGCCTCCTACAATGAGCAGTTCTTC.

This sequence joins TRBV5-1 and TRBJ1-1; D may be TRBD1 (5 bases). Trimming removed 3 bases at V and 0 bases at J, with 9 bases between. This CDR3 region has 14 residues. Germline CDR1 reads SGHRS; CDR2 reads YFSETQ. For the CDR3, the DNA is TGCGCCAGCAGCTCGGACATATTGAACACTGAAGCTTTCTTT. It is translated as CASSSDILNTEAFF.

The chain employs TRBV6-5 and TRBJ1-1; 8 nucleotides agree with TRBD1. Germline V gene sequence: CDR1 MNHEY, CDR2 SVGAGI. CDR3 length: 14 amino acids. V was pared by 6 bases and J by 2 bases, with 5 bases of the junction left unmatched. The CDR3 here is CASRPGQANTEAFF. As DNA, the CDR3 is TGTGCCAGCAGACCGGGACAGGCTAACACTGAAGCTTTCTTT.

This chain connects TRBV2 to TRBJ1-2; D might be TRBD1 (5 bases). V dropped 5 bases and J dropped 0 bases, with 7 bases sitting between them. CDR3 length: 13 residues. Germline values: CDR1 SNHLY, CDR2 FYNNEI. The CDR3 spells CASSRGANYGYTF. The CDR3, as DNA: TGTGCCAGCAGTCGGGGGGCTAACTATGGCTACACCTTC.

This sequence joins TRBV29-1 and TRBJ1-3; 7 bases fit TRBD1. The CDR3 extends over 18 amino acids. Germline assignment: CDR1 SQVTM and CDR2 ANQGSEA. Losses at the gene ends were 3 bases for V and 3 bases for J; bases not matched to a gene: 17. This CDR3 is CSVDGWGIQGRVGNTIYF. In DNA, the CDR3 is TGCAGCGTTGATGGATGGGGTATACAGGGGAGGGTTGGAAACACCATATATTTT.

The rearrangement joins TRBV27 to TRBJ2-7; 9 bases are shared with TRBD2. There are 16 residues in the CDR3. The germline V gene has CDR1 MNHEY and CDR2 SMNVEV (reference sequence). V trimming: 0 bases; J trimming: 6 bases; junction bases outside the gene matches: 9. CDR3 sequence: CASSLSFTGLAIEQYF. In DNA form, the CDR3 reads TGTGCCAGCAGTTTATCGTTTACGGGACTAGCAATCGAGCAGTACTTC.

The chain carries TRBV7-6 and TRBJ2-1; 9 positions match TRBD1. J lost 1 base, V lost 3 bases, and 1 base had no gene match. Germline values: CDR1 SGHVS, CDR2 FNYEAQ. CDR3 size: 15 residues. CDR3 protein: CASSFGQGSYNEQFF. CDR3 DNA: TGTGCCAGCAGCTTCGGACAGGGGTCCTACAATGAGCAGTTCTTC.

V and J are TRBV12-3 or TRBV12-4 and TRBJ2-7; a possible D gene is TRBD1 (6 bases). Trimming pared 7 bases from V and 3 bases from J, leaving 10 bases between. This CDR3 comprises 12 residues. The CDR3 here is CASTSRGYEQYF. The CDR3 DNA is TGTGCCAGCACGAGCAGGGGCTACGAGCAGTACTTC.

The chain joins TRBV10-3 to TRBJ2-1; D unclear. The CDR3 has 14 amino acids. The V end was cut by 7 bases, the J end by 6 bases, with 16 bases between. Germline CDR1 and CDR2: ENHRY and SYGVKD. In DNA, the CDR3 is TGTGCCATCAAGAGCCAGCTAGACTCCAATGAGCAGTTCTTC. Translation: CAIKSQLDSNEQFF.

This chain links TRBV7-2 with TRBJ2-1; 9 bases map to TRBD1. Germline CDR1 and CDR2: SGHTA and FQGNSA. The junction had 7 bases not matched to a gene; V was cut back by 3 bases and J by 4 bases. This CDR3 is 16 amino acids long. CDR3 loop: CASSFSGTGSYNEQFF. The CDR3 DNA reads as TGTGCCAGCAGCTTCTCCGGGACAGGGAGTTACAATGAGCAGTTCTTC.

This clone was detected once. The gene calls are TRBV9 and TRBJ1-2; 9 bases line up with TRBD1. This CDR3 spans 13 amino acids. The V gene's germline CDR1 is SGDLS and CDR2 YYNGEE. After removal of 3 bases from V and 4 bases from J, the junction contained 1 base not matched to a gene. In DNA form, the CDR3 reads TGTGCCAGCAGCGGGGGACAGGGCTATGGCTACACCTTC. The encoded protein is CASSGGQGYGYTF.